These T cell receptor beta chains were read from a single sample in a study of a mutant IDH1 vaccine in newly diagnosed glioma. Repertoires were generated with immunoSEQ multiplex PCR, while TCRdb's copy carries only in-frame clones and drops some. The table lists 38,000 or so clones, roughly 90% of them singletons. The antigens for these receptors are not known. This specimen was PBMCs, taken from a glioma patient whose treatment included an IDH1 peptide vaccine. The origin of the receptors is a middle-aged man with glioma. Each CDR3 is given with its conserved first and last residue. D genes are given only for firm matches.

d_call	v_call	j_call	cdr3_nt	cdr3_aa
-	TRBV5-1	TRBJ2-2	TGCGCCAGCAGCCATAGCGGCACAAACACCGGGGAGCTGTTTTTT	CASSHSGTNTGELFF
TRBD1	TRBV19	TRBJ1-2	TGTGCCAGTAGTGGGGGACAGAAGATCTATGGCTACACCTTC	CASSGGQKIYGYTF
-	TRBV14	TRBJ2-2	TGTGCCAGCAGCCAAGATTTGATGGGGCCACTACTGGAGAACACCGGGGAGCTGTTTTTT	CASSQDLMGPLLENTGELFF
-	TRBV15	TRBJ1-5	TGTGCCACCAGCAGAGATCATGGTGCGGGCGGATTAAATCAGCCCCAGCATTTT	CATSRDHGAGGLNQPQHF
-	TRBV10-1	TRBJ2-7	TGCGCCAGCAGTGGGAATGGACGCCCTTACGAGCAGTACTTC	CASSGNGRPYEQYF
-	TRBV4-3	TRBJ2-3	TGCGCCAGCAGCCACGAACTAGGATTTACTAATACGCAGTATTTT	CASSHELGFTNTQYF
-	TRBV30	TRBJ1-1	TGTGCCTGGAGCCTCTCTCACACTGAAGCTTTCTTT	CAWSLSHTEAFF
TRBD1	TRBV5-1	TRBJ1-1	TGCGCCAGCAGCCTAGGGACAGCGGCCCAGAACACTGAAGCTTTCTTT	CASSLGTAAQNTEAFF
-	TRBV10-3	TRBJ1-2	TGTGCCATCAGTGAGTCGAGAGAGGGCAACTATGGCTACACCTTC	CAISESREGNYGYTF
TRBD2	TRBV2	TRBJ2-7	TGTGCCAGCAGAACCGGACTAGCGGGAGCATCGGAGCAGTACTTC	CASRTGLAGASEQYF
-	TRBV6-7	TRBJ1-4	TGTGCCAGCAGTTACAGGGCTCTCCAAAATGAAAAACTGTTTTTT	CASSYRALQNEKLFF
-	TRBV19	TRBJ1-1	TGTGCCAGTAGTACCGGCCGCCGTGAAGCTTTCTTT	CASSTGRREAFF
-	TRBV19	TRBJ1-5	TGTGCCACCGTCGGGGGGGTAGGCCAGCCCCAGCATTTT	CATVGGVGQPQHF
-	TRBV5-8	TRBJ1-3	TGTGCCAGCAGCTTGGGGTATACGGGAGGAAACACCATATATTTT	CASSLGYTGGNTIYF
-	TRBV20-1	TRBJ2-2	TGCAGTGCTAGCTTGGTGGGGGAGCTGTTTTTT	CSASLVGELFF
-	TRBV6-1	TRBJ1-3	TGTGCCAGCAGTCGGACGGGAAACACCATATATTTT	CASSRTGNTIYF